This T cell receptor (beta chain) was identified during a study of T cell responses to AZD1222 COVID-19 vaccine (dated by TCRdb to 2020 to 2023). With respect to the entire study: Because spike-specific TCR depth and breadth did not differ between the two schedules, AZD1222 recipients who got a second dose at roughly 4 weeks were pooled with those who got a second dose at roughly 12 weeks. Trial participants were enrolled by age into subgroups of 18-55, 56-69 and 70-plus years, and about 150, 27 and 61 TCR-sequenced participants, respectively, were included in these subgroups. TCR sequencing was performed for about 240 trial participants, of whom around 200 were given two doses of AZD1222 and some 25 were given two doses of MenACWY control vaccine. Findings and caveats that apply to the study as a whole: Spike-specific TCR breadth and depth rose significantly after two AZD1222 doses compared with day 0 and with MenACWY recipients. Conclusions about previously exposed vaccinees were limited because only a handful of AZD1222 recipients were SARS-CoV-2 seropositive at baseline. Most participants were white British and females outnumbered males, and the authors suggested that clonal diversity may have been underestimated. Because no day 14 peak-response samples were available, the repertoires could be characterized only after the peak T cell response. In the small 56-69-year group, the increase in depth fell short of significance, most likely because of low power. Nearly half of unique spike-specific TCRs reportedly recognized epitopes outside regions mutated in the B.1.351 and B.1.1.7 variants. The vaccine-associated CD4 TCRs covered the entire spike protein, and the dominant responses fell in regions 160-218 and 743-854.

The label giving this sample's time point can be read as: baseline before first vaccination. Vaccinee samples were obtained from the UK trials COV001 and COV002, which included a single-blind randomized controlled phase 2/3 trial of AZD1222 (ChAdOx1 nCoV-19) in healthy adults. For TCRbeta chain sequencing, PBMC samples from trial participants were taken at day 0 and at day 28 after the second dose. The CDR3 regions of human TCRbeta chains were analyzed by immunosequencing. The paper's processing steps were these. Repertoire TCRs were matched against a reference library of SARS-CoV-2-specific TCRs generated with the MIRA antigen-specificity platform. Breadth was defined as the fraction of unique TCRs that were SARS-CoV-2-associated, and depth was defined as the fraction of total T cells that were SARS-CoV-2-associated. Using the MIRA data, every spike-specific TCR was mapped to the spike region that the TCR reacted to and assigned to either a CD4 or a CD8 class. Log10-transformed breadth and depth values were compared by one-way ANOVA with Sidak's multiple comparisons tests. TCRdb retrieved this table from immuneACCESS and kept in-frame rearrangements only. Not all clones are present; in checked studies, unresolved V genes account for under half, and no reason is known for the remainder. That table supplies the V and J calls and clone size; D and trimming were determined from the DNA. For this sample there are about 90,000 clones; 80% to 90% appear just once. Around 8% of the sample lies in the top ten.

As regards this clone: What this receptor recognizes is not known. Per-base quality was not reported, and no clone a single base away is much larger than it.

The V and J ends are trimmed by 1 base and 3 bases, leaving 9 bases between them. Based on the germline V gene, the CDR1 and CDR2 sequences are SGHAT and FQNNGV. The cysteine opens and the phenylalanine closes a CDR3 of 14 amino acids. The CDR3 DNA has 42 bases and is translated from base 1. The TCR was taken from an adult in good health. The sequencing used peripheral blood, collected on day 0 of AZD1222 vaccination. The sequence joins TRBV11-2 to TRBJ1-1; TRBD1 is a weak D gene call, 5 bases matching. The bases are TGTGCCAGCAGCTTAGGTTGGGGGGACACTGAAGCTTTCTTT. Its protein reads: CASSLGWGDTEAFF.